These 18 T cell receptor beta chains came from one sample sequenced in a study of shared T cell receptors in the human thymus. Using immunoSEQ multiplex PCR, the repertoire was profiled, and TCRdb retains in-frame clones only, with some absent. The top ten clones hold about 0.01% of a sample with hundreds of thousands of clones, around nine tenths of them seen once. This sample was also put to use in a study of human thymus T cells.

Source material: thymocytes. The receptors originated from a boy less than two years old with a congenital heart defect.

CDR3 bases: TGTGCCAGCAGGTCTAGCGGCGAGCAGTTCTTC. Residues: CASRSSGEQFF. The V call is TRBV28, the J call TRBJ2-1; 7 positions agree with TRBD2. J lost 10 bases, V lost 6 bases, and 3 bases had no gene match. The length of the CDR3 is 11 residues. Germline-derived CDR1 and CDR2 are MDHEN and SYDVKM. The full variable domain, with the rest looked up from reference TRBV28 and TRBJ2-1, is DVKVTQSSRYLVKRTGEKVFLECVQDMDHENMFWYRQDPGLGLRLIYFSYDVKMKEKGDIPEGYSVSREKKERFSLILESASTNQTSMYLCASRSSGEQFFGPGTRLTVL.

The CDR3 coding sequence is TGTGCCAGCCGAGGAGTACTCCAAGAGACCCAGTACTTC. Its translation: CASRGVLQETQYF. This sequence joins TRBV19 and TRBJ2-5; D is unclear. The length of the CDR3 is 13 residues. Germline CDR1 is LNHDA and CDR2 is SQIVND (reference sequence). V lost 9 bases and J lost 1, with 12 bases in between.

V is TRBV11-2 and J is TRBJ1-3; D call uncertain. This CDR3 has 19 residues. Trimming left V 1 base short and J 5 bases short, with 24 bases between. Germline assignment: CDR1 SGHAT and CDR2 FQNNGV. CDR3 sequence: CASSLVRVCQDSSRNTIYF. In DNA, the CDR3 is TGTGCCAGCAGCTTAGTGAGGGTCTGCCAGGACTCTAGCCGAAACACCATATATTTT.

The DNA of the CDR3 is TGTGCCAGCAGTGATTCTAGGTTCAGGAACACTGAAGCTTTCTTT. Its translation is CASSDSRFRNTEAFF. J is TRBJ1-1 and V is TRBV25-1; no firm D call. Between the trimmed V and J ends, which lost 3 bases and 1 base, there was a span of 12 bases. The germline V gene encodes CDR1 MGHDK and CDR2 SYGVNS. The CDR3 extends over 15 amino acids.

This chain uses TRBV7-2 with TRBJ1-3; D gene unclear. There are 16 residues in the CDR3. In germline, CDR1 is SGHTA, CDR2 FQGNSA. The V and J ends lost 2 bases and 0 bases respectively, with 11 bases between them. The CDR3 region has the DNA TGTGCCAGCAGCTTAACGGGGAGTAGCTCTGGAAACACCATATATTTT. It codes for CASSLTGSSSGNTIYF. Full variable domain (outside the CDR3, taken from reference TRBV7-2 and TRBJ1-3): GAGVSQSPSNKVTEKGKDVELRCDPISGHTALYWYRQSLGQGLEFLIYFQGNSAPDKSGLPSDRFSAERTGGSVSTLTIQRTQQEDSAVYLCASSLTGSSSGNTIYFGEGSWLTVV.

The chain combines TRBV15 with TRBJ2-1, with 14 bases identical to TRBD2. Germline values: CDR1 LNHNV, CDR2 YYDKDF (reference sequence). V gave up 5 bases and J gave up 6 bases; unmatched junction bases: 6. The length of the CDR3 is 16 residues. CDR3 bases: TGTGCCACCAGCGGACTGACTAGCGGGAGGGCCAATGAGCAGTTCTTC. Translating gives CATSGLTSGRANEQFF.

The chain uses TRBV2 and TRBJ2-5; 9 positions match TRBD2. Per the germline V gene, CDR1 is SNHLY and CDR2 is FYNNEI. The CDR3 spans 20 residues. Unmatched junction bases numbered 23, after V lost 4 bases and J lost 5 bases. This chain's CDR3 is CASSGSKGAVGSGRGETQYF. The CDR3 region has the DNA TGTGCCAGCAGTGGAAGCAAAGGGGCGGTGGGTAGCGGGAGAGGTGAGACCCAGTACTTC.

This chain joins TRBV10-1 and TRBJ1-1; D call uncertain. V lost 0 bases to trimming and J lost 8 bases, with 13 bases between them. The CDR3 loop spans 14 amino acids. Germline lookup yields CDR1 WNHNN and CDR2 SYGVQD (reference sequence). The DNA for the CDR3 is TGCGCCAGCAGTGAGTCGACGTTTGGGAGGGAAGCTTTCTTT. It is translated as CASSESTFGREAFF.

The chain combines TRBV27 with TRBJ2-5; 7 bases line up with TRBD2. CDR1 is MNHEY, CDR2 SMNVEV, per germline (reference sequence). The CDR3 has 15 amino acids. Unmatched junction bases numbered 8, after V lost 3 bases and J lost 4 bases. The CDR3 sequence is CASSFRPSGAETQYF. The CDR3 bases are TGTGCCAGCAGTTTTAGGCCTAGCGGAGCAGAGACCCAGTACTTC.

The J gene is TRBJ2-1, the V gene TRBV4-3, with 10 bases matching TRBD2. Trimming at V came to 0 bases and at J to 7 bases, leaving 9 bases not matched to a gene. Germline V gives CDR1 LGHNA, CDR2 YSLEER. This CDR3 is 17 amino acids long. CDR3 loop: CASSQDTASGSGNEQFF. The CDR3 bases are TGCGCCAGCAGCCAAGATACGGCTAGCGGGAGTGGTAATGAGCAGTTCTTC.

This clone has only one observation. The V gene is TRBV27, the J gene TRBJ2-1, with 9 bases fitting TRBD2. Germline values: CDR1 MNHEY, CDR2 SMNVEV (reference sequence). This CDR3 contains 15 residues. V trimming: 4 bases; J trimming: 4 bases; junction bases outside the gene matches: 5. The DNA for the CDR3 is TGTGCCAGCAGTTGCATGGCGGGAGGGTACAATGAGCAGTTCTTC. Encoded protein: CASSCMAGGYNEQFF.

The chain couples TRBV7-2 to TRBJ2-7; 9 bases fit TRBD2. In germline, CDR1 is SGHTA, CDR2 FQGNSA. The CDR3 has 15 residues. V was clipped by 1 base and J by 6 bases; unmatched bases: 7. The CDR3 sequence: CASSLDAGGPIEQYF. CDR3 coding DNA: TGTGCCAGCAGCTTAGACGCGGGAGGGCCCATCGAGCAGTACTTC. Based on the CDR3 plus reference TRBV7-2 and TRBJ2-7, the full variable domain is GAGVSQSPSNKVTEKGKDVELRCDPISGHTALYWYRQSLGQGLEFLIYFQGNSAPDKSGLPSDRFSAERTGGSVSTLTIQRTQQEDSAVYLCASSLDAGGPIEQYFGPGTRLTVT.

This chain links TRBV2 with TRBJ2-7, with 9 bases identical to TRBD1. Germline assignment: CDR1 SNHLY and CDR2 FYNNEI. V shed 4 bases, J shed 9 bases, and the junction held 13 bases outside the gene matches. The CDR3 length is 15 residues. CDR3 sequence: CASSAYRDRATGQYF. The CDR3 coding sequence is TGTGCCAGCAGTGCCTACCGGGACAGGGCTACGGGGCAGTACTTC.

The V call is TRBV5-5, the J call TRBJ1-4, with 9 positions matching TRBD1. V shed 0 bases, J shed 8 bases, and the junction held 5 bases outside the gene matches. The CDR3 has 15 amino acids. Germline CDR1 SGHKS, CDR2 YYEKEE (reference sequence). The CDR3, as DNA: TGTGCCAGCAGCTTGGGGACAGGGGAAGGAGAAAAACTGTTTTTT. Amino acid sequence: CASSLGTGEGEKLFF.

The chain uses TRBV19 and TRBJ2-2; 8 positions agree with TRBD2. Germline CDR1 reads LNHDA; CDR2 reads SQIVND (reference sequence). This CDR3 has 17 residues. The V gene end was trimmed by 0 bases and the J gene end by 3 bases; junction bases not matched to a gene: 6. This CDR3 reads CASSIDGLAGHTGELFF. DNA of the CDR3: TGTGCCAGTAGTATAGATGGGCTAGCGGGCCACACCGGGGAGCTGTTTTTT.

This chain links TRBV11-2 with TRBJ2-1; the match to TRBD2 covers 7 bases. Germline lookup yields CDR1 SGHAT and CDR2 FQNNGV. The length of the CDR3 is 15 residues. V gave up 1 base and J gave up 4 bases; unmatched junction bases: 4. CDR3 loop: CASSLARREYNEQFF. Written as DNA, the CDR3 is TGTGCCAGCAGCTTAGCGAGGCGGGAGTACAATGAGCAGTTCTTC.

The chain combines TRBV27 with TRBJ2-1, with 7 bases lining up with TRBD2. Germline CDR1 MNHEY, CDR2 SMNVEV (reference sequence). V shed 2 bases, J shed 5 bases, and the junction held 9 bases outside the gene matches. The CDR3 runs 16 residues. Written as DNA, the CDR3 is TGTGCCAGCAGTTTAGTCCCCGGGCTAGCGGACAATGAGCAGTTCTTC. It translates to CASSLVPGLADNEQFF.

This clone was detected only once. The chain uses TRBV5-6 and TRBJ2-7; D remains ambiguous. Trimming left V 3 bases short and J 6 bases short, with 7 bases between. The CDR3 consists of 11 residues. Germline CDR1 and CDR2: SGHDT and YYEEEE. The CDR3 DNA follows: TGTGCCAGCAGCTCCCCCAGCGAGCAGTACTTC. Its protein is CASSSPSEQYF. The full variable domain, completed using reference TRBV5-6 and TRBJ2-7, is DAGVTQSPTHLIKTRGQQVTLRCSPKSGHDTVSWYQQALGQGPQFIFQYYEEEERQRGNFPDRFSGHQFPNYSSELNVNALLLGDSALYLCASSSPSEQYFGPGTRLTVT.